This is a list of T cell receptor beta chains from one sample in a study of blood T cell repertoires in COVID-19. Assay used: immunoSEQ multiplex PCR; TCRdb lists only in-frame clones, some missing. The sample includes approximately 250,000 clones, roughly 82% of them seen just once. What was sequenced was peripheral blood. These TCRs come from a man aged 35 to 55 who had recovered from COVID-19. The CDR3 runs from the conserved cysteine through the conserved F or W. Fields, in order: CDR3 protein, V gene, J gene, D gene. A D gene is named only where the DNA matches it firmly.

cdr3_aa: CASSSGGSQETQYF
v_call: TRBV10-1
j_call: TRBJ2-5
d_call: NA

cdr3_aa: CASSSGGGYEQYF
v_call: TRBV7-2
j_call: TRBJ2-7
d_call: TRBD2

cdr3_aa: CASSPGTGDTEAFF
v_call: TRBV7-2
j_call: TRBJ1-1
d_call: TRBD1

cdr3_aa: CASSQSSLGEETQYF
v_call: TRBV6-5
j_call: TRBJ2-5
d_call: NA

cdr3_aa: CASSPRTSQETQYF
v_call: TRBV18
j_call: TRBJ2-5
d_call: NA

cdr3_aa: CASTLAGTTGETQYF
v_call: TRBV5-1
j_call: TRBJ2-5
d_call: TRBD2

cdr3_aa: CASSPGGSGNYEQYF
v_call: TRBV11-2
j_call: TRBJ2-7
d_call: TRBD2

cdr3_aa: CSVARQGGETQYF
v_call: TRBV29-1
j_call: TRBJ2-5
d_call: TRBD1

cdr3_aa: CAWSVEGVSTEAFF
v_call: TRBV30
j_call: TRBJ1-1
d_call: NA

cdr3_aa: CSVLDGTDTQYF
v_call: TRBV29-1
j_call: TRBJ2-3
d_call: NA

cdr3_aa: CASSLGTSGRAGEQFF
v_call: TRBV5-4
j_call: TRBJ2-1
d_call: TRBD2

cdr3_aa: CASSSQGGDTEAFF
v_call: TRBV7-8
j_call: TRBJ1-1
d_call: TRBD1

cdr3_aa: CSVEDTGLYVDEQFF
v_call: TRBV29-1
j_call: TRBJ2-1
d_call: NA

cdr3_aa: CASSIQGADTQYF
v_call: TRBV19
j_call: TRBJ2-3
d_call: TRBD1

cdr3_aa: CASSLYKGNQETQYF
v_call: TRBV28
j_call: TRBJ2-5
d_call: NA

cdr3_aa: CATSDPSGGNNEQFF
v_call: TRBV24-1
j_call: TRBJ2-1
d_call: TRBD2

cdr3_aa: CASSLLGAGGGEQFF
v_call: TRBV7-2
j_call: TRBJ2-1
d_call: TRBD2

cdr3_aa: CASSGAGGANTEAFF
v_call: TRBV5-6
j_call: TRBJ1-1
d_call: NA

cdr3_aa: CASSPVVAGMNTEAFF
v_call: TRBV11-2
j_call: TRBJ1-1
d_call: NA

cdr3_aa: CASSRWGGSSYEQYF
v_call: TRBV14
j_call: TRBJ2-7
d_call: TRBD2

cdr3_aa: CASSNGDSWNYGYTF
v_call: TRBV6-2/TRBV6-3
j_call: TRBJ1-2
d_call: TRBD1

cdr3_aa: CASSDGQVRRSGYTF
v_call: TRBV2
j_call: TRBJ1-2
d_call: NA

cdr3_aa: CSASARGETQYF
v_call: TRBV20-1
j_call: TRBJ2-5
d_call: NA

cdr3_aa: CASSFLNVENIQYF
v_call: TRBV5-5
j_call: TRBJ2-4
d_call: NA

cdr3_aa: CASSLQGYTGELFF
v_call: TRBV6-5
j_call: TRBJ2-2
d_call: TRBD1

cdr3_aa: CAISEAGIPEAFF
v_call: TRBV10-3
j_call: TRBJ1-1
d_call: NA

cdr3_aa: CASSQRGYSTDTQYF
v_call: TRBV4-3
j_call: TRBJ2-3
d_call: NA

cdr3_aa: CASSAQDLTDTQYF
v_call: TRBV11-3
j_call: TRBJ2-3
d_call: NA

cdr3_aa: CASRLAGEAYEQYF
v_call: TRBV6-6
j_call: TRBJ2-7
d_call: TRBD2

cdr3_aa: CASSLGQGAWEQYF
v_call: TRBV11-2
j_call: TRBJ2-7
d_call: TRBD1

cdr3_aa: CAISEGGGYTEAFF
v_call: TRBV10-3
j_call: TRBJ1-1
d_call: NA

cdr3_aa: CASSQDPRVEQFF
v_call: TRBV14
j_call: TRBJ2-1
d_call: NA

cdr3_aa: CASSQVGGTEAFF
v_call: TRBV14
j_call: TRBJ1-1
d_call: NA

cdr3_aa: CASSLRGPGNQPQHF
v_call: TRBV6-5
j_call: TRBJ1-5
d_call: TRBD1

cdr3_aa: CASGRYRDDEQYF
v_call: TRBV5-1
j_call: TRBJ2-7
d_call: NA

cdr3_aa: CASSQETGNVYNEQFF
v_call: TRBV4-3
j_call: TRBJ2-1
d_call: NA

cdr3_aa: CASSLQRPLTDTQYF
v_call: TRBV7-2
j_call: TRBJ2-3
d_call: NA